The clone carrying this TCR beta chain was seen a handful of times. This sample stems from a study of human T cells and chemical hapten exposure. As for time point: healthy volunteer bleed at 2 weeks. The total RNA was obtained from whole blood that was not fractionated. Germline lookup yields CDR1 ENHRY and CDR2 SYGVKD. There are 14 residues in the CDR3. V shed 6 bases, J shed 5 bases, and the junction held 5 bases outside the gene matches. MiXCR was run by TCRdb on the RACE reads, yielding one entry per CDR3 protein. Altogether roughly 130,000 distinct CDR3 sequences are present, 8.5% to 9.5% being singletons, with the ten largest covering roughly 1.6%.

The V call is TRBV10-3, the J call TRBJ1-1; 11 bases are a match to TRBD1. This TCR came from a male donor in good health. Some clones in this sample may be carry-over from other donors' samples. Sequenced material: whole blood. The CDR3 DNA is TGTGCCATCAGCGGGACAGGGGGGGATACTGAAGCTTTCTTT. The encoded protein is CAISGTGGDTEAFF.